This T cell receptor beta chain is from a study of regulatory T cells in long-lasting Graves disease. Time point given: newly diagnosed GD, antithyroid drugs for less than 3 months. Extracted PBMC RNA gave rise to the TCR library. It was by American Thyroid Association guidelines that Graves' disease was diagnosed. CDR1 is SGHNT, CDR2 YYREEE, per germline (reference sequence). This CDR3 contains 17 residues. The V and J ends lost 4 bases and 0 bases, in that order; junction bases with no gene match: 12. The sample holds a few counts of this clonotype. The TCR beta library used iRepertoire HTBI primers with Arm-PCR amplification of CDR3. TCRdb analysed the multiplex PCR reads with MiXCR anew, one entry per CDR3 protein. The data show 440,000 or so distinct CDR3 sequences, more than 12% seen once. These data also featured in a second study, about T cells in Graves' hyperthyroidism and ophthalmopathy. That source adds: The study excluded patients with uncontrolled infection, other autoimmune disease, pregnancy or lactation. Peripheral blood also featured most of the thyroid clonotypes expanded above 0.001.

The source was peripheral blood mononuclear cells (PBMCs), collected at new diagnosis, from a patient treated with antithyroid drugs. The V gene is TRBV5-4, the J gene TRBJ1-1; 7 bases map to TRBD1. This sequence was found in a woman in her 30s with Graves disease. The CDR3 DNA reads as TGTGCCAGCAGCACGAGGACGACAGGGCTTATGAACACTGAAGCTTTCTTT. This sequence encodes CASSTRTTGLMNTEAFF.